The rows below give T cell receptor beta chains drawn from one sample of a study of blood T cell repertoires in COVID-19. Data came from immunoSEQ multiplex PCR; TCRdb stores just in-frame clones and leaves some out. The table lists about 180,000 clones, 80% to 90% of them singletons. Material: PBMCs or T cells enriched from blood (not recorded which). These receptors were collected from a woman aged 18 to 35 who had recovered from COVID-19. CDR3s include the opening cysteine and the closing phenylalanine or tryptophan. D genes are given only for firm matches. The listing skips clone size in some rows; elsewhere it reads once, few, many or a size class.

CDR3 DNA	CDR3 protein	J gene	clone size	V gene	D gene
TGTGCCAGCAGCGATACCGGGAATGAAAAACTGTTTTTT	CASSDTGNEKLFF	TRBJ1-4	few	TRBV11-2	.
TGTGCCAGCTCACCCACGGGGGGGCGGAAGGAAAACATTCAGTACTTC	CASSPTGGRKENIQYF	TRBJ2-4	.	TRBV18	TRBD2
TGTGCCAGCAGCCTCATGGTGGGACTAGCGGCGAATGAGCAGTTCTTC	CASSLMVGLAANEQFF	TRBJ2-1	.	TRBV3-1/TRBV3-2	TRBD2
TGTGCCAGTAGTCGCCCCCCCACAGGGGGACCAAATCAGCCCCAGCATTTT	CASSRPPTGGPNQPQHF	TRBJ1-5	.	TRBV19	TRBD1
TGTGCCAGCAGCTTAGATTGGGGGGGACTAAACCACGAGCAGTACTTC	CASSLDWGGLNHEQYF	TRBJ2-7	once	TRBV7-6	TRBD2
TGTGCCAGCAGCTTGGGCGGGATGAACACTGAAGCTTTCTTT	CASSLGGMNTEAFF	TRBJ1-1	.	TRBV7-9	.
TGTGCCAGCAGCGCACGTACAGCTGAACACACCATATATTTT	CASSARTAEHTIYF	TRBJ1-3	.	TRBV9	.
TGTGCCAGTACTCAAACCGGACAGGGACTGAACACTGAAGCTTTCTTT	CASTQTGQGLNTEAFF	TRBJ1-1	.	TRBV19	TRBD1
TGTGCCAGCAGCTTTACAAGACAGGCCTATAATTCACCCCTCCACTTT	CASSFTRQAYNSPLHF	TRBJ1-6	.	TRBV11-2	.
TGTGCCAGCAGCGAATTAGCGGGAGTTTACAATGAGCAGTTCTTC	CASSELAGVYNEQFF	TRBJ2-1	once	TRBV28	TRBD2
TGTGCCATCAGTGACCGAGGACAGGGCGAGCAGTACTTC	CAISDRGQGEQYF	TRBJ2-7	.	TRBV10-3	TRBD1
TGTGCCAGCAGTGAAAGGAGGACGGAAACCCGAAACTATGGCTACACCTTC	CASSERRTETRNYGYTF	TRBJ1-2	.	TRBV6-1	.
TGTGCCAGCAGCCCACCGGGACTAGCGGGAGAGACCCAGTACTTC	CASSPPGLAGETQYF	TRBJ2-5	.	TRBV5-4	TRBD2
TGTGCCAGCAAGCCGGCGTCTAGGGAAAAACTGTTTTTT	CASKPASREKLFF	TRBJ1-4	.	TRBV28	.
TGTGCCAGCAGTTACTCAGGGGTAATGGGAGGCTACACCTTC	CASSYSGVMGGYTF	TRBJ1-2	.	TRBV6-5	.
TGTGCCACCGGGGACAGGGGTAGGACAGATACGCAGTATTTT	CATGDRGRTDTQYF	TRBJ2-3	.	TRBV28	TRBD1
TGTGCCAGCAGAAGCGGGAGGGGGACCGGGGAGCTGTTTTTT	CASRSGRGTGELFF	TRBJ2-2	.	TRBV27	TRBD2
TGTGCCAGCAGCTCCTTGACAGGGGAGGATGAAAAACTGTTTTTT	CASSSLTGEDEKLFF	TRBJ1-4	once	TRBV7-2	TRBD1
TGTGCCAGCCAGGGACAGGGAGATTCACCCCTCCACTTT	CASQGQGDSPLHF	TRBJ1-6	.	TRBV2	TRBD1
TGTGCCAGCGTCGGCGGGCTGAGCACAGATACGCAGTATTTT	CASVGGLSTDTQYF	TRBJ2-3	.	TRBV7-9	.
TGTGCCAGCAGTTTAGACGGGGTTCAAGGCTACACCTTC	CASSLDGVQGYTF	TRBJ1-2	.	TRBV12-3/TRBV12-4	.
TGTGCCAGCCATCTAAACTCCCGCAACAATGAGCAGTTCTTC	CASHLNSRNNEQFF	TRBJ2-1	.	TRBV19	.
TGTGCCAGCAGCTTAAGACAGGGGGTGGCTGAAGCTTTCTTT	CASSLRQGVAEAFF	TRBJ1-1	.	TRBV7-3	TRBD1
TGTGCCAGCAGCCAAGATGTGGCGGCAGGGACTTACGAGCAGTACTTC	CASSQDVAAGTYEQYF	TRBJ2-7	few	TRBV14	.
TGTGCCAGCAGCGAACAGGGGGCAGGGCATGGCTACACCTTC	CASSEQGAGHGYTF	TRBJ1-2	.	TRBV7-8	TRBD1
TGTGCCAGCAGCCAAGTCCAGAGGCCTACTGAAGCTTTCTTT	CASSQVQRPTEAFF	TRBJ1-1	.	TRBV14	.
TGCGCCAGCAGCTTTGAGGTTAGCGGGGGACCACTCACAGATACGCAGTATTTT	CASSFEVSGGPLTDTQYF	TRBJ2-3	.	TRBV5-1	TRBD2
TGTGCCAGCTCACTCCTAGCGGGAGGAATACACGAGCAGTACTTC	CASSLLAGGIHEQYF	TRBJ2-7	.	TRBV18	TRBD2
TGTGCCAGCTCAACATTCGGCGGGGGGGAAGAGACCCAGTACTTC	CASSTFGGGEETQYF	TRBJ2-5	once	TRBV18	TRBD2
TGTGCCAGCAGATCTACTAGATTATACGAGCAGTACTTC	CASRSTRLYEQYF	TRBJ2-7	.	TRBV28	.
TGTGCCAGCAGCATTCAGTCTGGAAACACCATATATTTT	CASSIQSGNTIYF	TRBJ1-3	.	TRBV9	.
TGTGCCAGCAGCTTAGCGAGGGGACAGGGGGCTAATTCGGGCCGAAACACCATATATTTT	CASSLARGQGANSGRNTIYF	TRBJ1-3	.	TRBV7-2	TRBD1
TGTGCCAGCAGTCTAGCCACTGAAGCTTTCTTT	CASSLATEAFF	TRBJ1-1	.	TRBV28	.
TGTGCCAGCAGCCCGCGACTAGCGGCCTACAATGAGCAGTTCTTC	CASSPRLAAYNEQFF	TRBJ2-1	.	TRBV9	TRBD2
TGTGCCAGCAGGGTGAGAGGGGGTGTACTGAACACTGAAGCTTTCTTT	CASRVRGGVLNTEAFF	TRBJ1-1	.	TRBV28	.
TGTGCCAGCAGTGAAGGTGTCAGATGGGGAAACACCATATATTTT	CASSEGVRWGNTIYF	TRBJ1-3	few	TRBV6-1	.
TGTGCCAGCAGTTATGGTCGACTCGTTTCGAACAATGAGCAGTTCTTC	CASSYGRLVSNNEQFF	TRBJ2-1	.	TRBV6-5	.
TGTGCCAGCAGCACAGTTTGGAACACTGAAGCTTTCTTT	CASSTVWNTEAFF	TRBJ1-1	.	TRBV12-3/TRBV12-4	.
TGTGCCAGCAGTGAATTGGGGGACAGGGAAGACCAGCATTTT	CASSELGDREDQHF	TRBJ1-5	.	TRBV25-1	TRBD1
TGCGCCAGCAGCCAAGTCCCCCCGGGGATTAACGAGCAGTACTTC	CASSQVPPGINEQYF	TRBJ2-7	once	TRBV4-1	.
TGTGCCAGCAGTTGGGGAAGACAGGGGAGACACGAGCAGTACTTC	CASSWGRQGRHEQYF	TRBJ2-7	few	TRBV6-2/TRBV6-3	TRBD1
TGTGCCAGCAGTGACGATATCTCAAACTACGAATGCACAGATACGCAGTATTTT	CASSDDISNYECTDTQYF	TRBJ2-3	few	TRBV6-4	.
TGTGCCGGAGCAGGGGCCGGGGAGCTGTTTTTT	CAGAGAGELFF	TRBJ2-2	.	TRBV2	.